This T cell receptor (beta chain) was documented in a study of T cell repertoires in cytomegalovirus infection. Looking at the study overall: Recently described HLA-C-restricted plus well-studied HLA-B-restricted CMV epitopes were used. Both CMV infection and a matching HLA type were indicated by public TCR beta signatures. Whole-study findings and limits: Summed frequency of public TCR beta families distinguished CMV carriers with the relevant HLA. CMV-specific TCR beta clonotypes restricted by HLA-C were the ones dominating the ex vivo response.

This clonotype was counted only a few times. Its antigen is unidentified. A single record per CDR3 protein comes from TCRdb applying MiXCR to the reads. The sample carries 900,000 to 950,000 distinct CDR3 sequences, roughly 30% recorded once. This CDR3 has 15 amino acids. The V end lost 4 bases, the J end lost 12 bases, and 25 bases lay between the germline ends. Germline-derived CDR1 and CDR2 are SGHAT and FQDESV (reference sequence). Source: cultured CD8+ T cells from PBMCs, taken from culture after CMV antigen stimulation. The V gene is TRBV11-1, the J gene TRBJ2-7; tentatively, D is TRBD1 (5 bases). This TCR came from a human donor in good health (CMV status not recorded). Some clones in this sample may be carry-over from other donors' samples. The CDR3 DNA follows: TGTGCCAGCAGCTCAATGAGTGGGGCCCCTCTGGATCCGTACTTC. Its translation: CASSSMSGAPLDPYF.